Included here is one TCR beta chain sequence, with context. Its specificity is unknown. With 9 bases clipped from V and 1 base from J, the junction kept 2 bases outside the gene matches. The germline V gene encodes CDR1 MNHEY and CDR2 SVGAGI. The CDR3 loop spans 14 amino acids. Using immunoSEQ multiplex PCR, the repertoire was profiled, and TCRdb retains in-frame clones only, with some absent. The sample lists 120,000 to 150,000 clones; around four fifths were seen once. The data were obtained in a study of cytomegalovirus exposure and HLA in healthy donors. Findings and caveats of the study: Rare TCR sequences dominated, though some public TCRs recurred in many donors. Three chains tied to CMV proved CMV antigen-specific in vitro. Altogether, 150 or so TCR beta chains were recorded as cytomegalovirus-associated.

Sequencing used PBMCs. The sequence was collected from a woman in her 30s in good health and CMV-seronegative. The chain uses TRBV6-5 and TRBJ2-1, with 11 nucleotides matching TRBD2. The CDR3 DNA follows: TGTGCCAGTAGCGGGGGGGCGTCCTACAATGAGCAGTTCTTC. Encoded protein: CASSGGASYNEQFF.